This T cell receptor beta chain originates from a study of T-cell memory formation after mild COVID-19. Study conclusions and caveats: CD4/CD8 balance held among clones contracting day 15 to 85, and later expanders leaned CD4+. CD4+ contracting clones were mainly CM and EM; CD8+ ones, EMRA. Cross-reactive memory appears to have joined, as suggested by some responding clones showing up in pre-infection memory.

Germline V gene sequence: CDR1 DFQATT, CDR2 SNEGSKA (reference sequence). The V end lost 3 bases, the J end lost 0 bases, and 10 bases lay between the germline ends. The CDR3 contains 14 residues. This clonotype showed up just a few times. What it binds is not known. Employing constant-segment primers, 5'RACE generated TCR alpha and TCR beta cDNA libraries bearing sample barcodes and UMIs. Via MiXCR, TCRdb re-called the 5' RACE reads, giving one row per CDR3 protein. Of about 130,000 distinct CDR3 sequences listed, around 15% were seen once; the top ten hold around 4.8%. The rearrangement uses TRBV20-1 and TRBJ2-3, with D possibly TRBD1 on 5 matching bases. The sample consisted of PBMCs or a T cell subset sorted from them (not recorded which). This TCR was sampled from a man aged 18 to 30 who had mild COVID-19 (a few samples of this study predate the infection). Cell type and time point are not known. The chain's CDR3 is CSASRGASTDTQYF. In nucleotides, the CDR3 is TGCAGTGCTAGTAGGGGCGCTAGCACAGATACGCAGTATTTT.